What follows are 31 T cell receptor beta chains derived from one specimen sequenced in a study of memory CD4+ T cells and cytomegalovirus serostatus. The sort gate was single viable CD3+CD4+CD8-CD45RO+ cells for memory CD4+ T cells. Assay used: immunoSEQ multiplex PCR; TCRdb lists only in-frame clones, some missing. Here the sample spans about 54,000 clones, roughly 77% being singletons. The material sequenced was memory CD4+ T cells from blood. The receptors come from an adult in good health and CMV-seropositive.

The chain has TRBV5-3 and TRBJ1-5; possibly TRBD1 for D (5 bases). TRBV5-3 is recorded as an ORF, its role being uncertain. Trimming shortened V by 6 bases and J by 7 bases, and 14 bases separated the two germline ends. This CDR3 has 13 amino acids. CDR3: CARIGSGQQPQHF. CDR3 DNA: TGTGCCAGAATAGGGTCAGGGCAACAGCCCCAGCATTTT.

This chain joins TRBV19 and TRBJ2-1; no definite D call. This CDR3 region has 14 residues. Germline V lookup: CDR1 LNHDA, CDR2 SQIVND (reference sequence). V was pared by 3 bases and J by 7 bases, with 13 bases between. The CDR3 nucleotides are TGTGCCAGTAGTATTGGTCCAGCGAGAAATGAGCAGTTCTTC. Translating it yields CASSIGPARNEQFF.

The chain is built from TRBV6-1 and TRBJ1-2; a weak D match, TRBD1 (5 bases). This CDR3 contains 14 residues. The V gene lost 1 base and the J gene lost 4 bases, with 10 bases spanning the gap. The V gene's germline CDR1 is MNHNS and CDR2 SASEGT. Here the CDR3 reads CASSEGGLSYGYTF. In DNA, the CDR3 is TGTGCCAGCAGTGAAGGGGGCCTTTCCTATGGCTACACCTTC.

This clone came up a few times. CDR3 sequence reads: CASSRGREQFF. DNA for the CDR3: TGCGCCAGCAGCCGGGGGAGGGAGCAGTTCTTC. This chain joins TRBV4-3 and TRBJ2-1, with a possible D match to TRBD2 (6 bases). V shed 4 bases and J shed 10 bases, with 8 bases lying between them. Per germline, CDR1 LGHNA and CDR2 YSLEER. There are 11 residues in the CDR3.

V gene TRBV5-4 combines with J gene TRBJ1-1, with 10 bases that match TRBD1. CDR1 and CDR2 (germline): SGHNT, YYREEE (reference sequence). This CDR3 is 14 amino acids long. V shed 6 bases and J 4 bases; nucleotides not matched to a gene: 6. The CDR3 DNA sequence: TGTGCCAGCACCGGCCGGACAGGGGGCACTGAAGCTTTCTTT. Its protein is CASTGRTGGTEAFF. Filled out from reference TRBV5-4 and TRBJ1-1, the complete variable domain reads ETGVTQSPTHLIKTRGQQVTLRCSSQSGHNTVSWYQQALGQGPQFIFQYYREEENGRGNFPPRFSGLQFPNYSSELNVNALELDDSALYLCASTGRTGGTEAFFGQGTRLTVV.

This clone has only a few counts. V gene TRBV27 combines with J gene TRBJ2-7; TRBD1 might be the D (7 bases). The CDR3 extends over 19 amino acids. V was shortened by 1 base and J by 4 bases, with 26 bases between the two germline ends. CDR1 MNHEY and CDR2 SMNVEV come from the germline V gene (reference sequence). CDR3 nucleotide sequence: TGTGCCAGCAGTTTATTCGCAGGGGGAAGGCGGGAACCCCGATACGAGCAGTACTTC. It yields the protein CASSLFAGGRREPRYEQYF.

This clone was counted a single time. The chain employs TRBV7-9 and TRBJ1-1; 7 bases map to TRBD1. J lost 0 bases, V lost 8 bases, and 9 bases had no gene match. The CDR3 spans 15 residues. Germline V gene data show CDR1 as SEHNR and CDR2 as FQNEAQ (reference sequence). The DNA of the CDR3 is TGTGCCAGCGCCTCCCAGGGGACAGTGAACACTGAAGCTTTCTTT. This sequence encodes CASASQGTVNTEAFF. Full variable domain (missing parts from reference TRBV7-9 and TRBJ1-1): DTGVSQNPRHKITKRGQNVTFRCDPISEHNRLYWYRQTLGQGPEFLTYFQNEAQLEKSRLLSDRFSAERPKGSFSTLEIQRTEQGDSAMYLCASASQGTVNTEAFFGQGTRLTVV.

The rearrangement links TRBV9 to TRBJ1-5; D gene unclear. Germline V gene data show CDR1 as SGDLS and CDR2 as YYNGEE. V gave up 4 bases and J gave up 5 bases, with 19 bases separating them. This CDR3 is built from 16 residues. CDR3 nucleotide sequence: TGTGCCAGCAGCTATGTAGGCCCCCAAGGTTATCAGCCCCAGCATTTT. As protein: CASSYVGPQGYQPQHF.

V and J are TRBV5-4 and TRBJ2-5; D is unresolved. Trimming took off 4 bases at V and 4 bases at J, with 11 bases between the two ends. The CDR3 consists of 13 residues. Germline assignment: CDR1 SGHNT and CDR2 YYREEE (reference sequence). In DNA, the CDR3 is TGTGCCAGCAGCGTTGTTCCGGTAGAGACCCAGTACTTC. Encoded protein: CASSVVPVETQYF.

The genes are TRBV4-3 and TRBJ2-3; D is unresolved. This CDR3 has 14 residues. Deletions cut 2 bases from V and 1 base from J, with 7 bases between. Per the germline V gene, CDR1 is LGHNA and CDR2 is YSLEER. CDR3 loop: CASSQQKGTDTQYF. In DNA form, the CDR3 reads TGCGCCAGCAGCCAACAAAAGGGCACAGATACGCAGTATTTT.

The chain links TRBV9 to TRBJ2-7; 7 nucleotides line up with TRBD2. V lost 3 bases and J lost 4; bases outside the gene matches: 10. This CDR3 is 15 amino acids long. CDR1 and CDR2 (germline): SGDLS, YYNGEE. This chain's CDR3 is CASSAPLAVEYEQYV. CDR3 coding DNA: TGTGCCAGCAGCGCCCCTCTAGCGGTGGAGTACGAGCAGTACGTC.

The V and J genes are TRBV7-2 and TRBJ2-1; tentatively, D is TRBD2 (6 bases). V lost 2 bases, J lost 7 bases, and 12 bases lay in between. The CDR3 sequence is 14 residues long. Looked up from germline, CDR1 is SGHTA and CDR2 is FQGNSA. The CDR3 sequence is CASSLSGERNEQFF. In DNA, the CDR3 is TGTGCCAGCAGCTTATCGGGGGAACGTAATGAGCAGTTCTTC.

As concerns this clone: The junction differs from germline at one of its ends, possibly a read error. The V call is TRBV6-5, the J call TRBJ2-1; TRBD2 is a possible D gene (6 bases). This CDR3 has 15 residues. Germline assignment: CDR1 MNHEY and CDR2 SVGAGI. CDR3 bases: TGTGCCAGCAGTTACCTGGACTCGAGGCGGGATGGCTATGTCTTC. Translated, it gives CASSYLDSRRDGYVF.

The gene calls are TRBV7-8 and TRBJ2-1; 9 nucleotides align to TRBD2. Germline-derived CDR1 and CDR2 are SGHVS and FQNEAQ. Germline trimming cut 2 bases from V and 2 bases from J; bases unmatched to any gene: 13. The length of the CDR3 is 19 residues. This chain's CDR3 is CASSLIGSSGSSPYNEQFF. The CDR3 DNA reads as TGTGCCAGCAGCTTAATAGGAAGTAGCGGGAGTAGCCCCTACAATGAGCAGTTCTTC.

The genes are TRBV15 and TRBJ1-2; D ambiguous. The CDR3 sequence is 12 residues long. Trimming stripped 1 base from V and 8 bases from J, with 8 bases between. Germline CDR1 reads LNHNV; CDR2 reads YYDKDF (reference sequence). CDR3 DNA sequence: TGTGCCACCAGCAGAGCCGGAGTGGGCTACACCTTC. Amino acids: CATSRAGVGYTF. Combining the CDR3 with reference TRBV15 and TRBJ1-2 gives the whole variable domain DAMVIQNPRYQVTQFGKPVTLSCSQTLNHNVMYWYQQKSSQAPKLLFHYYDKDFNNEADTPDNFQSRRPNTSFCFLDIRSPGLGDTAMYLCATSRAGVGYTFGSGTRLTVV.

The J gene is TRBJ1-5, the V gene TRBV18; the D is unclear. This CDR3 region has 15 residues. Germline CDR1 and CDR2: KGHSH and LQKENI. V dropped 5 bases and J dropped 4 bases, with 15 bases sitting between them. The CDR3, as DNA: TGTGCCAGCTCAAAGGGAACAGCTTTGAATCAGCCCCAGCATTTT. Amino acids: CASSKGTALNQPQHF.

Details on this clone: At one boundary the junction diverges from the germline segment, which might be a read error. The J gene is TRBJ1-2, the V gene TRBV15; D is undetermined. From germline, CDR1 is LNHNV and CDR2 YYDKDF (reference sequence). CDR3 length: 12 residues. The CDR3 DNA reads TGTGCCACCAGCAGAGATTTCGGAGGTTTCGGCTTC. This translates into CATSRDFGGFGF.

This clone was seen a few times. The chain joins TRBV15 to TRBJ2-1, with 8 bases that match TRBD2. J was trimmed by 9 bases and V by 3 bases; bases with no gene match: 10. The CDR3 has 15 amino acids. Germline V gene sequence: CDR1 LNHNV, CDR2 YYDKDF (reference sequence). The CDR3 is CATSSSGVGNVEQFF. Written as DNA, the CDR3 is TGTGCCACCAGCAGTAGCGGGGTGGGAAACGTTGAGCAGTTCTTC.

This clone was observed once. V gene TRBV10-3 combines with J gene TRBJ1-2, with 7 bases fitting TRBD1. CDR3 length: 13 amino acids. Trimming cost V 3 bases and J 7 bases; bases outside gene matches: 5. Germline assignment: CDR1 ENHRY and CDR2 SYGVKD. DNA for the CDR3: TGTGCCATCAGTGACTTAGGGGGCTTTGGCTACACCTTC. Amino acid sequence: CAISDLGGFGYTF.

This chain's CDR3 is CASSSGTYQETQYF. For the CDR3, the DNA is TGTGCCAGCAGCTCCGGGACATATCAAGAGACCCAGTACTTC. V gene TRBV9 combines with J gene TRBJ2-5, with D possibly matching TRBD1 (6 bases). CDR1 is SGDLS and CDR2 is YYNGEE in the germline V gene. The CDR3 covers 14 residues. Trimming pared 4 bases from V and 2 bases from J, leaving 12 bases between.

Here the CDR3 reads CASSQISGAGDTEAFF. DNA for the CDR3: TGTGCCAGCAGCCAAATCAGTGGGGCCGGGGACACTGAAGCTTTCTTT. The gene calls are TRBV4-2 and TRBJ1-1, with a possible D match to TRBD1 (5 bases). Trimming removed 2 bases from V and 3 bases from J, with 16 bases in between. From germline, CDR1 is LGHNA and CDR2 YNFKEQ. The CDR3 contains 16 residues.

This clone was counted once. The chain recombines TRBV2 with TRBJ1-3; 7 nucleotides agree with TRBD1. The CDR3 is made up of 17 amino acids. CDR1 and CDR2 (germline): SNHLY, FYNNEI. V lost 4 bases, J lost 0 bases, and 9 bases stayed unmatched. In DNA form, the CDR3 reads TGTGCCAGCAGTGCTCCCGGGACAGACTTCTCTGGAAACACCATATATTTT. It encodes CASSAPGTDFSGNTIYF.

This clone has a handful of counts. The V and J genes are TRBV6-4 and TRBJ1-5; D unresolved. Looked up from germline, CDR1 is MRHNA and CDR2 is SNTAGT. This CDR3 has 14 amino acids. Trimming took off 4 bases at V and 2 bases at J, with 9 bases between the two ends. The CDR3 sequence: CASSVNGGNQPQHF. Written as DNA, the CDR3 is TGTGCCAGCAGTGTTAACGGGGGCAATCAGCCCCAGCATTTT.

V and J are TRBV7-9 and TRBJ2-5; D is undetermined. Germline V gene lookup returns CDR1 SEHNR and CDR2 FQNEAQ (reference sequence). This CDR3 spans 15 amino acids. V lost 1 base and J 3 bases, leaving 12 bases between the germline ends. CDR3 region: CASSLDWTTKETQYF. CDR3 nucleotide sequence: TGTGCCAGCAGCTTAGACTGGACGACGAAAGAGACCCAGTACTTC.

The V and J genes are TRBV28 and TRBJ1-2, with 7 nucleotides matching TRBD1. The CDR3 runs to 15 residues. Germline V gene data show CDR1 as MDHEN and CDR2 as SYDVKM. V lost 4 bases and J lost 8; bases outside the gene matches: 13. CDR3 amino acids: CASSSPSTGAGGYTF. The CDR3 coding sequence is TGTGCCAGCAGTTCACCCTCTACAGGGGCGGGAGGCTACACCTTC.

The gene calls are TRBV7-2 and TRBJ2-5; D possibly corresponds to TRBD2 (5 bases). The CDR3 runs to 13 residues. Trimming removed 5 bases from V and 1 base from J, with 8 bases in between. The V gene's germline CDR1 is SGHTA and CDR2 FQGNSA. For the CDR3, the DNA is TGTGCCAGCAGCAGGACTCGCCAAGAGACCCAGTACTTC. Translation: CASSRTRQETQYF.

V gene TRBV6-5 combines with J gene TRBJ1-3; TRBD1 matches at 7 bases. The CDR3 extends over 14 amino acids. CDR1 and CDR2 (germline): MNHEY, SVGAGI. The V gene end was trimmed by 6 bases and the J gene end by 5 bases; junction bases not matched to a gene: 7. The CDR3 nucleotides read TGTGCCAGCAGCCAGGACAGGTCTCGAAACACCATATATTTT. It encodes CASSQDRSRNTIYF.

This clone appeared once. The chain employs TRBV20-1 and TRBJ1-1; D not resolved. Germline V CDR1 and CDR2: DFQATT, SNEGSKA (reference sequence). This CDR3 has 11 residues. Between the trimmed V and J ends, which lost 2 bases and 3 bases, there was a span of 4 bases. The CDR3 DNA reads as TGCAGTGCTAGATTTTACACTGAAGCTTTCTTT. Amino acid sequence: CSARFYTEAFF.

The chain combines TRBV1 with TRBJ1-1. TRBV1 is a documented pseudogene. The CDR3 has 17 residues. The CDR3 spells CTSSLLGTAPMNTEAFF. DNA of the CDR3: TGCACCAGCAGCCTGTTGGGGACTGCCCCGATGAACACTGAAGCTTTCTTT.

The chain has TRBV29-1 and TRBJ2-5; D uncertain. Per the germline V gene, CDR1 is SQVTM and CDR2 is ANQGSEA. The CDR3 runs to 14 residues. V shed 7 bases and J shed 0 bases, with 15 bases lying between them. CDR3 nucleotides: TGCAGCGCCCTGGACCTATGGGACCAAGAGACCCAGTACTTC. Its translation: CSALDLWDQETQYF.

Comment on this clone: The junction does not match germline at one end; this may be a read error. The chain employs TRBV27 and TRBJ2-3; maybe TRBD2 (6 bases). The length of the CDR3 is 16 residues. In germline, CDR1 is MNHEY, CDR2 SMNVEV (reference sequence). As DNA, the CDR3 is TGTGCCAGCAGATTATATGGTAGCGGCGGCACAGATACGCAGTATTTT. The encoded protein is CASRLYGSGGTDTQYF.